What follows are 18 T cell receptor beta chains derived from one specimen sequenced in a study of cytomegalovirus exposure and HLA in healthy donors (TCRdb year 2017). The receptor library was made with the immunoSEQ multiplex PCR assay. What TCRdb holds here is the immuneACCESS table cut down to in-frame rearrangements. Part of the clones is not present; checked against another copy, under half of the missing clones reflect an unresolved V gene, and the others are unexplained. A total of 150,000 to 200,000 clones appear in this sample, about 85% of them only once. About 15% of the sample rests with the top ten. The sample was PBMCs. The origin of the receptors is a man in his late teens or twenties in good health and CMV-seropositive.

The chain carries TRBV7-2 and TRBJ2-1, with 14 bases that match TRBD2. The CDR3 covers 15 residues. The V segment lost 9 bases and the J segment 0 bases; nucleotides outside the gene matches: 1. CDR1 and CDR2 (germline): SGHTA, FQGNSA. CDR3 bases: TGTGCCAGTGGACTAGCGGGGGGCTCCTACAATGAGCAGTTCTTC. This sequence encodes CASGLAGGSYNEQFF.

This clone was counted between two and nine times. The V gene is TRBV7-2, the J gene TRBJ1-2; D not resolved. CDR3 length: 11 residues. Trimming cost V 5 bases and J 2 bases, with 3 bases left between them. Germline-derived CDR1 and CDR2 are SGHTA and FQGNSA. The CDR3 loop is CASSRNYGYTF. The CDR3 region has the DNA TGTGCCAGCAGCCGGAACTATGGCTACACCTTC.

V is TRBV11-3 and J is TRBJ2-7, with TRBD1 matching 12 bases. The CDR3 totals 14 residues. J was trimmed by 5 bases and V by 1 base; bases with no gene match: 0. Looked up from germline, CDR1 is SGHNT and CDR2 is YENEEA. CDR3 in amino acids: CASSLGDRGHEQYF. For the CDR3, the DNA is TGTGCCAGCAGCTTAGGGGACAGGGGGCACGAGCAGTACTTC.

CDR3 nucleotides: TGTGCCAGCAGCTTACGGACTAGCCAGACAGATACGCAGTATTTT. It translates to CASSLRTSQTDTQYF. This chain connects TRBV13 to TRBJ2-3; 8 bases line up with TRBD2. CDR1 is PRHDT and CDR2 is FYEKMQ in the germline V gene (reference sequence). The trim removed 2 bases at V and 3 bases at J, leaving 4 bases unmatched. The CDR3 extends over 15 amino acids. The full variable domain, with the rest looked up from reference TRBV13 and TRBJ2-3, is AAGVIQSPRHLIKEKRETATLKCYPIPRHDTVYWYQQGPGQDPQFLISFYEKMQSDKGSIPDRFSAQQFSDYHSELNMSSLELGDSALYFCASSLRTSQTDTQYFGPGTRLTVL.

This chain connects TRBV18 to TRBJ2-7, with 11 bases lining up with TRBD2. CDR3 length: 15 residues. Germline assignment: CDR1 KGHSH and CDR2 LQKENI. J gave up 3 bases and V 3 bases, and 4 bases lay outside the gene matches. In nucleotides, the CDR3 is TGTGCCAGCTCACCCCCGGGACTAGCGGTCTACGAGCAGTACTTC. Its translation is CASSPPGLAVYEQYF.

The chain recombines TRBV7-9 with TRBJ1-1; D might be TRBD1 (5 bases). The V end was cut by 4 bases, the J end by 5 bases, with 11 bases between. This CDR3 contains 13 residues. CDR1 and CDR2 from the germline V gene are SEHNR and FQNEAQ (reference sequence). CDR3 sequence: CASSSTDITEAFF. CDR3 nucleotides: TGTGCCAGCAGCTCCACGGACATTACTGAAGCTTTCTTT.

The rearrangement links TRBV11-2 to TRBJ1-2; weak D call: TRBD1 (5 bases). The CDR3 runs 14 residues. In germline, CDR1 is SGHAT, CDR2 FQNNGV. Trimming took 4 bases from V and 7 from J, leaving 16 bases between them. CDR3 nucleotide sequence: TGTGCCAGCAGCTCCCAGCCAGGGTTTTTTGGCTACACCTTC. This translates into CASSSQPGFFGYTF.

The chain links TRBV30 to TRBJ2-1; 8 bases fit TRBD2. CDR1 and CDR2 from the germline V gene are GTSNPN and SVGIG (reference sequence). The ends lost 0 bases at V and 0 bases at J; junction bases unmatched: 7. This CDR3 spans 17 amino acids. CDR3 region: CAWSVRAGVSSYNEQFF. As DNA, the CDR3 is TGTGCCTGGAGTGTAAGAGCGGGAGTCAGCTCCTACAATGAGCAGTTCTTC.

For this clone: A read error may produce the germline difference seen at one junction end. V gene TRBV7-7 combines with J gene TRBJ2-5; D gene unclear. The CDR3 sequence is 15 residues long. CDR1 SSHAT and CDR2 FNYEAQ come from the germline V gene (reference sequence). The CDR3 loop reads CASSLDPGPEETQYF. The CDR3 nucleotides read TGTGCTAGCAGCTTAGACCCCGGTCCCGAAGAGACCCAGTACTTC.

In DNA, the CDR3 is TGTGCCAGCAGTGAATGGGCAGGGGAGAACACTGAAGCTTTCTTT. It yields the protein CASSEWAGENTEAFF. This rearrangement joins TRBV25-1 to TRBJ1-1, with D possibly being TRBD1 (6 bases). The V and J ends lost 1 base and 1 base respectively, with 10 bases between them. The germline gives CDR1 MGHDK, CDR2 SYGVNS. The CDR3 loop spans 15 amino acids. Full variable domain (missing parts from reference TRBV25-1 and TRBJ1-1): EADIYQTPRYLVIGTGKKITLECSQTMGHDKMYWYQQDPGMELHLIHYSYGVNSTEKGDLSSESTVSRIRTEHFPLTLESARPSHTSQYLCASSEWAGENTEAFFGQGTRLTVV.

The chain is built from TRBV29-1 and TRBJ1-5; 7 bases are a match to TRBD1. The CDR3 loop spans 14 amino acids. J was trimmed by 0 bases and V by 4 bases; bases with no gene match: 3. Germline CDR1 and CDR2: SQVTM and ANQGSEA. In nucleotides, the CDR3 is TGCAGCGTTGGATCAGGGGGTAGCAATCAGCCCCAGCATTTT. It specifies CSVGSGGSNQPQHF.

The rearrangement uses TRBV6-1 and TRBJ2-7, with 9 bases fitting TRBD2. Trimming cost V 0 bases and J 6 bases; bases outside gene matches: 9. This CDR3 contains 16 residues. The germline gives CDR1 MNHNS, CDR2 SASEGT. CDR3 DNA: TGTGCCAGCAGTGAAGCAGCGGGGGGCAGCACGGGCGAGCAGTACTTC. Protein sequence: CASSEAAGGSTGEQYF.

V is TRBV11-2 and J is TRBJ2-3, with TRBD2 matching over 13 bases. Germline values: CDR1 SGHAT, CDR2 FQNNGV. The CDR3 has 16 amino acids. Germline trimming cut 5 bases from V and 0 bases from J; bases unmatched to any gene: 2. The CDR3 DNA follows: TGTGCCAGCAGCCCGGGACTAGCGGGAAGCACAGATACGCAGTATTTT. The encoded protein is CASSPGLAGSTDTQYF.

The gene calls are TRBV5-1 and TRBJ1-1; D not certain. The ends were cut back, 4 bases at V and 1 base at J, with 11 bases in the middle. The CDR3 spans 14 residues. The V gene's germline CDR1 is SGHRS and CDR2 YFSETQ. The CDR3 DNA follows: TGCGCCAGCAGCGCCCGGACTGGGAACACTGAAGCTTTCTTT. Translated: CASSARTGNTEAFF.

The chain combines TRBV6-5 with TRBJ1-2; the D is unclear. In germline, CDR1 is MNHEY, CDR2 SVGAGI. Trimming stripped 0 bases from V and 5 bases from J, with 7 bases between. The CDR3 totals 13 residues. The CDR3 DNA reads as TGTGCCAGCAGTTACTCCGGGATGTATGGCTACACCTTC. Protein: CASSYSGMYGYTF.

The chain links TRBV4-1 to TRBJ2-2; no firm D call. V lost 4 bases and J 0 bases, leaving 6 bases between the germline ends. The CDR3 totals 14 residues. The germline CDR1 and CDR2 sequences are MGHRA and YSYEKL. The CDR3 here is CASSLGPNTGELFF. CDR3 coding DNA: TGCGCCAGCAGCCTCGGTCCGAACACCGGGGAGCTGTTTTTT.

The chain combines TRBV20-1 with TRBJ2-1; D not resolved. The CDR3 contains 10 residues. In germline, CDR1 is DFQATT, CDR2 SNEGSKA (reference sequence). Trimming took off 3 bases at V and 5 bases at J, with 2 bases between the two ends. CDR3: CSASDNEQFF. The CDR3 coding sequence is TGCAGTGCTAGCGACAATGAGCAGTTCTTC.

The chain uses TRBV6-4 and TRBJ2-6; possibly TRBD2 for D (6 bases). The V end lost 3 bases, the J end lost 3 bases, and 12 bases lay between the germline ends. The length of the CDR3 is 16 residues. CDR1 MRHNA and CDR2 SNTAGT come from the germline V gene. CDR3 amino acids: CASSDQGGVGANVLTF. The CDR3 nucleotides are TGTGCCAGCAGTGATCAGGGCGGGGTTGGGGCCAACGTCCTGACTTTC.